Sequencing of this T cell receptor (beta chain) was carried out in a study of cytomegalovirus exposure and HLA in healthy donors. When sampled, the donors appeared nominally healthy, though they likely had unrecorded immune exposures. As to this clone: Its antigen remains unknown.

CDR1 is SGHRS and CDR2 is YFSETQ in the germline V gene. The CDR3 extends over 14 amino acids. Trimming took 2 bases from V and 3 from J, leaving 12 bases between them. Study results and limitations: Certain indistinguishable V segments, among them TRBV6-2 and TRBV6-3, were excluded. The study reported that TCR beta sequences accurately predicted HLA-A and HLA-B alleles in most subjects.

Primers for the PCR totalled 60 Vbeta and 13 Jbeta. TCRdb keeps only in-frame clones here, not all; method: immunoSEQ multiplex PCR. Of 25,000 to 35,000 clones listed, roughly 44% are singletons. Sequencing used PBMCs. This receptor was obtained from a woman aged 50 to 60 in good health and CMV-seronegative. The rearrangement links TRBV5-1 to TRBJ2-7; D gene ambiguous. CDR3 coding DNA: TGCGCCAGCAGCTTTAACAGTCAGATCTACGAGCAGTACTTC. Translating gives CASSFNSQIYEQYF.